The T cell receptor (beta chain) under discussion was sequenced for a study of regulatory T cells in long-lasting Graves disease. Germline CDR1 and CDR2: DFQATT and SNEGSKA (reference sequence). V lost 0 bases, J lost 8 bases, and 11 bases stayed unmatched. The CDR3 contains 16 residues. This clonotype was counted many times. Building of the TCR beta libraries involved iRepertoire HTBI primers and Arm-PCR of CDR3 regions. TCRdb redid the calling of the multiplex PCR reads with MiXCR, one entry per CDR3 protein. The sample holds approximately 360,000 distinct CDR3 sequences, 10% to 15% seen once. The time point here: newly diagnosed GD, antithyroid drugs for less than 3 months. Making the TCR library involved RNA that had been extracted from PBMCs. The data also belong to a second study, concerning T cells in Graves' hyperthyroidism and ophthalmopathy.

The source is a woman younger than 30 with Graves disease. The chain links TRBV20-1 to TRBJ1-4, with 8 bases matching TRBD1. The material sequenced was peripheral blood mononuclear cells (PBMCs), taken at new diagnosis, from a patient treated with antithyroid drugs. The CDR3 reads CSAREPPTGGMEKLFF. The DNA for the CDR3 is TGCAGTGCTAGAGAACCGCCAACAGGGGGAATGGAAAAACTGTTTTTT.